The text below deals with one TCR beta chain. This entry comes from a study of T cells after posttransplantation cyclophosphamide. V was pared by 4 bases and J by 7 bases, with 7 bases of the junction left unmatched. This CDR3 has 16 residues. Germline CDR1 SGHRS, CDR2 YFSETQ. Here immunoSEQ multiplex PCR was the method, and the copy in TCRdb shows in-frame clones only, minus some. The sample holds 7,000 to 9,000 clones, about 85% seen once. Treatment was busulfan-fludarabine conditioning, a marrow graft, and cyclophosphamide on days +3 and +4. The clonotype originates from a female patient aged 40 to 50 who received an allogeneic stem cell transplant from an unrelated donor, was CMV-positive, and had no GVHD. Part of the T cells may come from the graft donor. This chain joins TRBV5-1 and TRBJ1-6; TRBD1 matches at 11 bases. Sample: PBMCs, taken after allogeneic stem cell transplant with posttransplant cyclophosphamide. The CDR3 loop is CASSSWTGGMNSPLHF. DNA for the CDR3: TGCGCCAGCAGCAGCTGGACAGGGGGCATGAATTCACCCCTCCACTTT.